This T cell receptor (beta chain) was recorded in a study of Tregs in tolerant kidney transplant recipients. This clone was detected only once. Its specificity is not known. This CDR3 is also generated by other DNA sequences in the sample. General observations from the study: Expanding Tregs on activated donor B cells appeared to best identify donor-specific TCRbeta clones.

CDR3 length equals 17 residues. The V gene end was trimmed by 5 bases and the J gene end by 3 bases; junction bases not matched to a gene: 13. Germline V CDR1 and CDR2: SGHTA, FQGNSA. Thawed PBMCs were FACS-sorted into unstimulated CD4+CD25+CD127- regulatory T cells, CD4+CD25- non-regulatory cells, CD4 and CD8 cells. Assay used: immunoSEQ multiplex PCR; TCRdb lists only in-frame clones, some missing. The repertoire holds under 50,000 clones, with more than 80% as singletons. The chain carries TRBV7-2 and TRBJ1-5; 7 bases align to TRBD1. This clonotype was sampled from a human donor in good health. The material sequenced was Tregs from blood. CDR3 sequence: CASSPELLDRLNQPQHF. Here the CDR3 DNA reads TGTGCCAGCAGCCCAGAATTGTTGGACAGGCTCAATCAGCCCCAGCATTTT. The full variable domain, its missing parts supplied by reference TRBV7-2 and TRBJ1-5, is GAGVSQSPSNKVTEKGKDVELRCDPISGHTALYWYRQSLGQGLEFLIYFQGNSAPDKSGLPSDRFSAERTGGSVSTLTIQRTQQEDSAVYLCASSPELLDRLNQPQHFGDGTRLSIL.